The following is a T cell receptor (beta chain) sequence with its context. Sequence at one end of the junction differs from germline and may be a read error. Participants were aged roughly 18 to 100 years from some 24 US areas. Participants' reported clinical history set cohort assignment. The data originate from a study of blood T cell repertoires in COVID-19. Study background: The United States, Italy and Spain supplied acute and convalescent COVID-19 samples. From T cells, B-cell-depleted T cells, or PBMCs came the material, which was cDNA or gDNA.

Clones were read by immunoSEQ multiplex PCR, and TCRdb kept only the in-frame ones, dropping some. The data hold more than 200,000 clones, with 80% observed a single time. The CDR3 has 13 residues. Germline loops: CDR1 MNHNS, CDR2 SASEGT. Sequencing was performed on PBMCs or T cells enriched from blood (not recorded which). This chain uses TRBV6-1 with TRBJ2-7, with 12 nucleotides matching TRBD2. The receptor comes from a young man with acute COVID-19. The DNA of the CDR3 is TGTGCCAGCAGTGAAGGGCTAGCGGGGGGGGACCATTTC. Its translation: CASSEGLAGGDHF.